What follows describes a single T cell receptor beta chain. The sample belongs to a study of blood T cells in healthy people across ages. Peripheral blood from each donor was collected in a volume of approximately 9.5 milliliters. It was with a sample-barcoded 5' primer and a J-beta primer mix that a second PCR of roughly 7 to 12 cycles was run. Researchers report that a template-switch adaptor with 12 random nucleotides tagged each cDNA molecule. Via MiXCR, TCRdb re-called the 5' RACE reads, giving one row per CDR3 protein. The data show about 720,000 distinct CDR3 sequences, 22% seen once. The V segment lost 2 bases and the J segment 10 bases; nucleotides outside the gene matches: 10. Germline lookup yields CDR1 MNHEY and CDR2 SMNVEV (reference sequence). CDR3 size: 16 residues.

Material for sequencing was blood. The chain couples TRBV27 to TRBJ1-6; TRBD1 matches 8 bases. This clonotype was obtained from a man in his 70s in good health. CDR3: CASSLLEDRASSPLHF. For the CDR3, the DNA is TGTGCCAGCAGTTTACTAGAGGACAGGGCGTCCTCACCCCTCCACTTT.